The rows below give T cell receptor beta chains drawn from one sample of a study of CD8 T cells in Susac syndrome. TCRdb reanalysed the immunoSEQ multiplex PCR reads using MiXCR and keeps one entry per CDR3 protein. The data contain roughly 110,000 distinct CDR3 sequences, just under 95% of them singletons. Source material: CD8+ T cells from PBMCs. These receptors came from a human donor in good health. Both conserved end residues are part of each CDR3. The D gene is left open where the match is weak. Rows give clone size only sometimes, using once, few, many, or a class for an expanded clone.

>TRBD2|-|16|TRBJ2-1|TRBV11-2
CASSLARRSGGNEQFF
TGTGCCAGCAGCTTAGCTAGGAGGTCGGGAGGGAATGAGCAGTTCTTC
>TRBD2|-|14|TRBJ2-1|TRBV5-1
CASSDGLAGNEQFF
TGCGCCAGCAGCGACGGACTAGCGGGGAATGAGCAGTTCTTC
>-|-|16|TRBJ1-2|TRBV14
CASSQDRAGERRGYTF
TGTGCCAGCAGCCAAGATCGGGCAGGGGAGAGACGTGGCTACACCTTC
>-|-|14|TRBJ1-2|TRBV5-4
CASSSDQTVYGYTF
TGTGCCAGCAGCTCGGACCAGACGGTTTATGGCTACACCTTC
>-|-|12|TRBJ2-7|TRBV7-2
CASSYSVYEQYF
TGTGCCAGCAGCTATAGCGTTTACGAGCAGTACTTC
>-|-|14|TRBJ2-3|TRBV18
CASSPQSVADTQYF
TGTGCCAGCTCACCACAGAGCGTTGCAGATACGCAGTATTTT
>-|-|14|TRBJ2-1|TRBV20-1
CSASRLSSYNEQFF
TGCAGTGCGAGCAGGTTAAGCTCCTACAATGAGCAGTTCTTC
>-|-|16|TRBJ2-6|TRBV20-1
CSARNDLSSGANVLTF
TGCAGTGCTAGGAACGATCTTAGCTCTGGGGCCAACGTCCTGACTTTC
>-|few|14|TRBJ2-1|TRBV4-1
CASSQAPAAGEQFF
TGCGCCAGCAGCCAAGCCCCCGCGGCCGGTGAGCAGTTCTTC
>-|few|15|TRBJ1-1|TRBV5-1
CASSLAVGGPGEAFF
TGCGCCAGCAGCTTGGCCGTCGGGGGGCCCGGTGAAGCTTTCTTT
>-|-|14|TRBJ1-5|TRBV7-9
CASCWGDSNQPQHF
TGTGCCAGTTGCTGGGGTGATAGCAATCAGCCCCAGCATTTT
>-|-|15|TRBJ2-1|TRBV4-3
CASSQDRPSWNEQFF
TGCGCCAGCAGCCAAGATAGGCCTAGCTGGAATGAGCAGTTCTTC
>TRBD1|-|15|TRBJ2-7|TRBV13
CASSLGGQGGYEQYF
TGTGCCAGCAGCTTAGGGGGACAGGGAGGCTACGAGCAGTACTTC
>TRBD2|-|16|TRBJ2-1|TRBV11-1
CASSLGPGLAMNEQFF
TGTGCCAGCAGCTTAGGGCCGGGACTAGCCATGAATGAGCAGTTCTTC
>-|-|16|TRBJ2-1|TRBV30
CAWSGARETKAVWQFF
TGTGCCTGGAGCGGCGCGAGGGAGACCAAGGCAGTGTGGCAGTTCTTC
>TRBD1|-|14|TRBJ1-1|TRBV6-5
CASTPDRGLSEAFF
TGTGCCAGCACCCCAGACAGGGGGCTCTCTGAAGCTTTCTTT
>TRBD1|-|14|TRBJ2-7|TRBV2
CASRADREWYEQYF
TGTGCCAGCAGGGCGGACAGGGAATGGTACGAGCAGTACTTC
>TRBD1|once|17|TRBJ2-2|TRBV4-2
CASSQDRSVGGSGELFF
TGTGCCAGCAGCCAAGATCGGTCGGTAGGGGGCTCCGGGGAGCTGTTTTTT
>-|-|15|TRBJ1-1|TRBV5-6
CASTWGGVLNTEAFF
TGTGCCAGCACCTGGGGAGGGGTCTTGAACACTGAAGCTTTCTTT
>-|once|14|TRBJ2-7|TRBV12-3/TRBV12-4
CASSDGDRLREQYF
TGTGCCAGCAGCGACGGTGACCGATTGAGGGAGCAGTACTTC